Presented here are 14 T cell receptor beta chains from one specimen sequenced in a study of T cell responses to AZD1222 COVID-19 vaccine. The protocol was immunoSEQ multiplex PCR, while the TCRdb copy is restricted to in-frame clones and leaves out a portion. Among about 99,000 clones listed, 90% to 95% were seen once. Sample: peripheral blood, taken on day 0 of AZD1222 vaccination. The receptors were gathered from an adult in good health.

The gene calls are TRBV3-1 (or the pseudogene TRBV3-2) and TRBJ1-1; possible D gene TRBD1, 5 bases. The CDR3 is 14 amino acids. The germline gives CDR1 LGHDT, CDR2 YNNKEL (reference sequence). V was trimmed by 3 bases and J by 5 bases, leaving 13 bases between them. Here the CDR3 reads CASSQSGRRTEAFF. The DNA of the CDR3 is TGTGCCAGCAGCCAGTCAGGGAGGAGGACTGAAGCTTTCTTT.

The chain carries TRBV9 and TRBJ2-3, with TRBD2 matching 8 bases. This CDR3 spans 15 amino acids. Looked up from germline, CDR1 is SGDLS and CDR2 is YYNGEE. Trimming removed 0 bases from V and 6 bases from J; junction bases left unmatched: 6. CDR3 loop: CASSVDGGASDTQYF. The CDR3 nucleotides read TGTGCCAGCAGCGTAGACGGGGGGGCATCTGATACGCAGTATTTT.

The genes are TRBV14 and TRBJ1-1, with 9 bases that match TRBD1. CDR3 size: 17 residues. The J segment lost 2 bases and the V segment lost 1 base, leaving 8 bases of the junction unmatched. Germline V gene data show CDR1 as SGHDN and CDR2 as FVKESK. The CDR3 DNA sequence: TGTGCCAGCAGCCAAGCCAGACAGGGGGTTAGAAACACTGAAGCTTTCTTT. Translating gives CASSQARQGVRNTEAFF.

The chain joins TRBV4-1 to TRBJ1-6, with 9 positions matching TRBD1. The germline V gene has CDR1 MGHRA and CDR2 YSYEKL. The CDR3 sequence is 15 residues long. The junction had 6 bases not matched to a gene; V was cut back by 3 bases and J by 9 bases. CDR3 bases: TGCGCCAGCAGCCACTACAGGGGGCAGGGTTCACCCCTCCACTTT. This encodes CASSHYRGQGSPLHF.

J is TRBJ2-6 and V is TRBV30; TRBD2 might be the D (6 bases). Trimming shortened V by 4 bases and J by 1 base, and 14 bases separated the two germline ends. This CDR3 region has 16 residues. CDR1 and CDR2 from the germline V gene are GTSNPN and SVGIG (reference sequence). CDR3 DNA sequence: TGTGCCTGGACCCGCGGAGGGGCGTCTGGGGCCAACGTCCTGACTTTC. Protein: CAWTRGGASGANVLTF.

V is TRBV7-2 and J is TRBJ1-1, with D unclear. The germline gives CDR1 SGHTA, CDR2 FQGNSA. Between the trimmed V and J ends, which lost 1 base and 4 bases, there was a span of 7 bases. This CDR3 contains 13 residues. CDR3 coding DNA: TGTGCCAGCAGCTTAGATTGGGGCACTGAAGCTTTCTTT. Translating it yields CASSLDWGTEAFF. The complete variable domain, with remaining parts taken from reference TRBV7-2 and TRBJ1-1, reads GAGVSQSPSNKVTEKGKDVELRCDPISGHTALYWYRQSLGQGLEFLIYFQGNSAPDKSGLPSDRFSAERTGGSVSTLTIQRTQQEDSAVYLCASSLDWGTEAFFGQGTRLTVV.

The V call is TRBV5-4, the J call TRBJ1-4, with D possibly TRBD1 on 6 matching bases. Germline V gene data show CDR1 as SGHNT and CDR2 as YYREEE (reference sequence). The CDR3 is made up of 16 amino acids. V lost 2 bases, J lost 4 bases, and 15 bases lay in between. Here the CDR3 reads CASSLRTGRVNEKLFF. Written as DNA, the CDR3 is TGTGCCAGCAGCTTACGCACAGGGAGGGTTAATGAAAAACTGTTTTTT.

The genes are TRBV10-3 and TRBJ1-2, with 9 bases identical to TRBD1. Per the germline V gene, CDR1 is ENHRY and CDR2 is SYGVKD. The CDR3 has 11 residues. After removal of 9 bases from V and 8 bases from J, the junction contained 4 bases not matched to a gene. DNA of the CDR3: TGTGCCATAACAGGGGGCTGGGGCTACACCTTC. This codes for CAITGGWGYTF.

V usage is TRBV11-2 and J usage is TRBJ1-2; TRBD1 is a possible D gene (6 bases). The V end lost 4 bases, the J end lost 5 bases, and 8 bases lay between the germline ends. CDR3 length equals 12 residues. CDR1 SGHAT and CDR2 FQNNGV come from the germline V gene. The CDR3 reads CASSYRDYGYTF. The CDR3 nucleotides read TGTGCCAGCAGCTACAGGGATTATGGCTACACCTTC.

The CDR3 DNA follows: TGTGCCAGCAGCTTAGACAGAAACACCGGGGAGCTGTTTTTT. This translates into CASSLDRNTGELFF. This sequence joins TRBV7-9 and TRBJ2-2; D gene unclear. With 1 base removed from V and 2 bases from J, the gap between germline ends came to 5 bases. This CDR3 region has 14 residues. From germline, CDR1 is SEHNR and CDR2 FQNEAQ (reference sequence).

This clone was seen once. This rearrangement joins TRBV7-9 to TRBJ1-2; the D gene is possibly TRBD1 (5 bases). The V gene lost 5 bases and the J gene lost 8 bases, with 15 bases spanning the gap. Germline V gene sequence: CDR1 SEHNR, CDR2 FQNEAQ (reference sequence). The CDR3 runs to 13 residues. The CDR3: CASSQGSRDGYTF. The DNA for the CDR3 is TGTGCCAGCAGCCAAGGGAGCAGGGACGGCTACACCTTC.

The CDR3 DNA reads as TGTGCCAGTAGTATAGATAAGGCCCTAATCCCCTACGAGCAGTACTTC. As protein: CASSIDKALIPYEQYF. V usage is TRBV19 and J usage is TRBJ2-7; no clear D. The CDR3 runs to 16 residues. The V end lost 0 bases, the J end lost 2 bases, and 14 bases lay between the germline ends. In germline, CDR1 is LNHDA, CDR2 SQIVND (reference sequence).

The chain has TRBV11-2 and TRBJ1-4; D might be TRBD1 (5 bases). CDR1 is SGHAT, CDR2 FQNNGV, per germline. V gave up 5 bases and J gave up 7 bases, with 23 bases separating them. This CDR3 contains 17 residues. CDR3 residues: CASSRGSGGSFGEKLFF. The DNA of the CDR3 is TGTGCCAGCAGCCGGGGGTCTGGGGGAAGTTTTGGTGAAAAACTGTTTTTT.

This chain joins TRBV5-1 and TRBJ2-7; 7 positions match TRBD2. The V gene's germline CDR1 is SGHRS and CDR2 YFSETQ. The J segment lost 5 bases and the V segment lost 4 bases, leaving 15 bases of the junction unmatched. CDR3 length: 16 amino acids. CDR3 coding DNA: TGCGCCAGCAGCAGACAATCCGGGACTATGGGGCACGAGCAGTACTTC. Protein sequence: CASSRQSGTMGHEQYF.